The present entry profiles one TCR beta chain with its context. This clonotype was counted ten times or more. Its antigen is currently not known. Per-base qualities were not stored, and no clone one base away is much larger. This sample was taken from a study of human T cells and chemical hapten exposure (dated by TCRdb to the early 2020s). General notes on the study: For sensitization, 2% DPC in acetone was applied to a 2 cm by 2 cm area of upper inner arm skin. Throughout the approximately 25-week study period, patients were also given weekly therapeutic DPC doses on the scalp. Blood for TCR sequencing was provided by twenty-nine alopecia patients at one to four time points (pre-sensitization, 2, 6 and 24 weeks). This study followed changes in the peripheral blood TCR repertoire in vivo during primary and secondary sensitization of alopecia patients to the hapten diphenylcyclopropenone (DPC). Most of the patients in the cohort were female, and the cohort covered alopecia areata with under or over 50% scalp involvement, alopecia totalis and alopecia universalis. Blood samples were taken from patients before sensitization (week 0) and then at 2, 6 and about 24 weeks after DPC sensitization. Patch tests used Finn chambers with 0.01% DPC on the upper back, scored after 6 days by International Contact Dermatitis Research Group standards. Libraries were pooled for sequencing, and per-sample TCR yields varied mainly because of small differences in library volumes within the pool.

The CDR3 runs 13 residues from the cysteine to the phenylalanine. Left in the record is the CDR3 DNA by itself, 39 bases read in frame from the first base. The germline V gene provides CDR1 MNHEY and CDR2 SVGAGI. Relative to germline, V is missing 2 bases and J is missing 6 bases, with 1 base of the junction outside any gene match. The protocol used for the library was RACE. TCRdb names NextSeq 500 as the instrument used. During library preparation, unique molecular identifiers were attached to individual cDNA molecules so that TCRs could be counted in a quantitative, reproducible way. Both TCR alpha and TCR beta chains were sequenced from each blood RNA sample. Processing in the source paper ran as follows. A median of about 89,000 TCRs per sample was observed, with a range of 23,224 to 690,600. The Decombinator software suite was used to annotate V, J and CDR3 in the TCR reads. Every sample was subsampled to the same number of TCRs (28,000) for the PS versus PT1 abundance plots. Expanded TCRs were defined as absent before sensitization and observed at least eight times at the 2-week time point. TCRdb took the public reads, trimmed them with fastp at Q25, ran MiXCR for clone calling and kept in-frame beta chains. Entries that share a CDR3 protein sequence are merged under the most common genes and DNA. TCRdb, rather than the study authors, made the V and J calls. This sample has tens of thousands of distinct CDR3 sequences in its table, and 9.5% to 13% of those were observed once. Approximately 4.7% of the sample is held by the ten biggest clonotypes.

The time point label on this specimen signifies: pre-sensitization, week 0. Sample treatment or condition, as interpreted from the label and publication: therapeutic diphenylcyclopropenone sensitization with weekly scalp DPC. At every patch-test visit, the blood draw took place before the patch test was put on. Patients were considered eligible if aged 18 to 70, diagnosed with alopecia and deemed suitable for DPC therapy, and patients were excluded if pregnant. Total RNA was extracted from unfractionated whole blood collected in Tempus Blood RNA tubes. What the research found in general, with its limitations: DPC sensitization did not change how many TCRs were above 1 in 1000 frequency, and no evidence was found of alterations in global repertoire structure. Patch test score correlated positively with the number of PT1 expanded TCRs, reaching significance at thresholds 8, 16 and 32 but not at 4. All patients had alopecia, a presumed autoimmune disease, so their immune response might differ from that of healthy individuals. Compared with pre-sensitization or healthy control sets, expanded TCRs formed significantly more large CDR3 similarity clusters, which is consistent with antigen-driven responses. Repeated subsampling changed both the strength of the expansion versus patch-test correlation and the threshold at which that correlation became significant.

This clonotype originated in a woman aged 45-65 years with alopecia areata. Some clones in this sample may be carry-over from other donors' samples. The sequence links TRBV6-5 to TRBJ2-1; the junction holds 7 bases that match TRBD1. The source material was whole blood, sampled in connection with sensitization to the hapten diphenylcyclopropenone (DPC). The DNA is TGTGCCAGCAGTTACGCAGGGGGCAATGAGCAGTTCTTC. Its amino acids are CASSYAGGNEQFF.